This T cell receptor beta chain originates from a study of T cell responses to AZD1222 COVID-19 vaccine. Points from the study as a whole: Repertoire sampling occurred only after the peak T cell response. Clonal diversity was possibly underestimated, and the donors were mostly white British, with more females. Increased Spike-specific TCR breadth and depth were observed after two AZD1222 doses.

V shed 4 bases and J 2 bases; nucleotides not matched to a gene: 2. Looked up from germline, CDR1 is SGDLS and CDR2 is YYNGEE. This CDR3 spans 14 amino acids. About this clone itself: Its specificity is unknown.

Clones were read by immunoSEQ multiplex PCR, and TCRdb kept only the in-frame ones, dropping some. Of more than 120,000 clones in the sample, approximately 86% were seen once. The sample consisted of peripheral blood, taken 28 days after the second dose of the MenACWY control vaccine. The clonotype comes from an adult who received the MenACWY meningococcal vaccine as a control. The chain couples TRBV9 to TRBJ2-5; 10 nucleotides line up with TRBD1. The CDR3 DNA is TGTGCCAGCAGCCAGGGACAGGGGCAAGAGACCCAGTACTTC. It translates to CASSQGQGQETQYF.